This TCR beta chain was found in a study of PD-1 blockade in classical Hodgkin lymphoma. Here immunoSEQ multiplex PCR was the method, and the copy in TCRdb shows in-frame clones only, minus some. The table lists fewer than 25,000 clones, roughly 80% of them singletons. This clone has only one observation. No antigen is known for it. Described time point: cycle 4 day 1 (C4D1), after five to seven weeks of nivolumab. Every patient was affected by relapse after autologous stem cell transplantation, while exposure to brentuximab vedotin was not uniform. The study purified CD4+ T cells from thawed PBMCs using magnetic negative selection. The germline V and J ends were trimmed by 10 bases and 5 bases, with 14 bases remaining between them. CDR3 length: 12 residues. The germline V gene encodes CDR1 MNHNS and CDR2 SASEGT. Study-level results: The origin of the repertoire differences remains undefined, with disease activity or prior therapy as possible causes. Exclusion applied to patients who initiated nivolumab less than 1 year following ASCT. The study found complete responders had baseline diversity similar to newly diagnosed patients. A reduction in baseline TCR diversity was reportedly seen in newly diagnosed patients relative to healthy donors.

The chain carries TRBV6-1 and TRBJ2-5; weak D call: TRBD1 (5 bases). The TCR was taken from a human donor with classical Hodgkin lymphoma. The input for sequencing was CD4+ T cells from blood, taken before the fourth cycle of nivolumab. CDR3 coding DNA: TGTGCCACCTCACAGGATTTCGAGACCCAGTACTTC. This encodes CATSQDFETQYF.